These 3 T cell receptor beta chains share one sample of origin, sequenced in a study of T cell repertoires in cytomegalovirus infection. Using its own MiXCR run on the reads, TCRdb lists one record per CDR3 protein. The sample includes approximately 89,000 distinct CDR3 sequences, approximately 30% of them seen just once. No antigen is known for these receptors. Specimen: CD8+ T cells from cultured PBMCs, collected from culture after CMV antigen stimulation. The receptor set was obtained from a human donor in good health (CMV status not recorded). Some clones in this sample may be carry-over from other donors' samples.

Concerning this clonotype itself: Germline and junction disagree at one end, which may indicate a read error. V and J are TRBV6-5 and TRBJ2-5; a possible D gene is TRBD1 (6 bases). The length of the CDR3 is 16 residues. The germline V gene has CDR1 MNHEY and CDR2 SVGAGI. CDR3 coding DNA: TGTGCCAGCAGTGAATCGACAGGCGGTATGAAAGAGACCCTGTACTTC. Protein product: CASSESTGGMKETLYF.

The sample holds many counts of this clonotype. The chain has TRBV28 and TRBJ2-7; TRBD2 matches at 9 bases. This CDR3 contains 17 residues. The germline V gene encodes CDR1 MDHEN and CDR2 SYDVKM. With V trimmed by 2 bases and J by 0 bases, 8 bases remained unmatched. CDR3 sequence: CASSLRLAGSNSYEQYF. CDR3 in DNA: TGTGCCAGCAGTTTAAGGCTAGCGGGGTCCAACTCCTACGAGCAGTACTTC.

CDR3 residues: CASSYRLAGEQETQYF. DNA of the CDR3: TGTGCCAGCAGTTACCGACTAGCGGGGGAACAAGAGACCCAGTACTTC. The V and J genes are TRBV6-2 or TRBV6-3 and TRBJ2-5, with 12 nucleotides matching TRBD2. Per the germline V gene, CDR1 is MNHEY and CDR2 is SVGEGT. The V and J ends lost 2 bases and 2 bases, in that order; junction bases with no gene match: 3. CDR3 length equals 16 residues.